This T cell receptor (beta chain) comes out of a study of Ad26.COV2.S vaccination and SARS-CoV-2 variants. Study summary: A COV1001 Ad26.COV2.S trial-arm participant provided the sample.

Data came from immunoSEQ multiplex PCR; TCRdb stores just in-frame clones and leaves some out. This sample has some 370,000 clones, with about four fifths found just once. As to treatment: roughly 18 received Ad26.COV2.S at low or high dose, single or two shots; 5 received placebo; per-sample allocation not given. On day 63 after the first injection, vaccine and placebo recipients gave samples. This receptor was obtained from a person between 18 and 60 years old who received the Ad26.COV2.S COVID-19 vaccine or a placebo. The specimen was peripheral blood, collected in a trial of Ad26.COV2.S vaccine versus placebo.

CDR3 in DNA: TGTGCCAGCAACAGAAGGGGTTTCAACACTGAAGCTTTCTTT. It is translated as CASNRRGFNTEAFF. The V gene is TRBV14, the J gene TRBJ1-1; weak D call: TRBD1 (5 bases). V was trimmed by 7 bases and J by 2 bases, leaving 14 bases between them. This CDR3 spans 14 amino acids. Germline V CDR1 and CDR2: SGHDN, FVKESK.